Below, 8 T cell receptor beta chains from the same sample are listed, as sequenced in a study of Graves' ophthalmopathy and Graves' hyperthyroidism. RNA served as the template for amplifying TCR beta CDR3 regions. First-round RT-PCR employed HTBI primers, with a second-round multiplex PCR after it. MiXCR was run by TCRdb on the multiplex PCR reads, yielding one entry per CDR3 protein. The sample includes some 400,000 distinct CDR3 sequences, 18% of them seen just once. The source material was peripheral blood. These receptors originate from a woman under 30 with Graves' ophthalmopathy.

This clonotype was detected only once. The chain recombines TRBV6-1 with TRBJ2-4, with 8 nucleotides matching TRBD1. Germline trimming cut 3 bases from V and 0 bases from J; bases unmatched to any gene: 7. This CDR3 spans 17 amino acids. Germline CDR1 and CDR2: MNHNS and SASEGT. The chain's CDR3 is CASSDRTGIEAKNIQYF. As DNA, the CDR3 is TGTGCCAGCAGTGACCGGACAGGGATTGAAGCCAAAAACATTCAGTACTTC.

The chain couples TRBV2 to TRBJ1-6; D call uncertain. This CDR3 region has 17 residues. Per germline, CDR1 SNHLY and CDR2 FYNNEI. With 3 bases removed from V and 0 bases from J, the gap between germline ends came to 12 bases. The CDR3 nucleotides read TGTGCCAGCAGTGATAGTCGACTTAGCTCCTATAATTCACCCCTCCACTTT. Translated, it gives CASSDSRLSSYNSPLHF.

The table lists this clonotype with many counts. The chain has TRBV6-1 and TRBJ1-1; 11 bases line up with TRBD1. Trimming removed 6 bases from V and 8 bases from J; junction bases left unmatched: 11. Germline CDR1 reads MNHNS; CDR2 reads SASEGT. This CDR3 spans 15 amino acids. Here the CDR3 reads CASSPQGQGASEAFF. CDR3 DNA sequence: TGTGCCAGCAGCCCACAAGGACAGGGGGCTTCGGAAGCTTTCTTT.

This clonotype was seen ten or more times. Here the CDR3 omits its conserved ending phenylalanine or tryptophan, so a read error is the likely source. The chain carries TRBV12-3 or TRBV12-4 and TRBJ1-3, with D unclear. This CDR3 has 13 amino acids. Deletions cut 7 bases from V and 2 bases from J, with 9 bases between. The CDR3 nucleotides are TGTGCCAGCACCGTACCGCCTGGAAACACCATATATTCT. This encodes CASTVPPGNTIYS.

This clonotype was counted ten times or more. The chain joins TRBV2 to TRBJ1-6, with 7 positions matching TRBD1. Germline V gives CDR1 SNHLY, CDR2 FYNNEI. The CDR3 has 15 amino acids. The V gene end was trimmed by 1 base and the J gene end by 9 bases; junction bases not matched to a gene: 6. In DNA form, the CDR3 reads TGTGCCAGCAGTGAAGACAGGGGTCGGGGTTCACCCCTCCACTTT. Protein: CASSEDRGRGSPLHF.

The J gene is TRBJ2-7, the V gene TRBV18; TRBD1 agrees at 11 bases. The V gene's germline CDR1 is KGHSH and CDR2 LQKENI. The junction had 8 bases not matched to a gene; V was cut back by 3 bases and J by 7 bases. The CDR3 loop spans 15 amino acids. The CDR3 is CASSPIGQGASEQYF. The CDR3 DNA reads as TGTGCCAGCTCACCTATAGGACAGGGGGCGTCTGAGCAGTACTTC.

There are a few counts of this clonotype. V usage is TRBV30 and J usage is TRBJ2-7; 7 nucleotides match TRBD2. Germline loops: CDR1 GTSNPN, CDR2 SVGIG (reference sequence). The CDR3 is 15 residues long. Germline trimming cut 0 bases from V and 0 bases from J; bases unmatched to any gene: 5. The CDR3 nucleotides are TGTGCCTGGAGTGTAGGTAGCGGGCTCTCCTACGAGCAGTACTTC. It translates to CAWSVGSGLSYEQYF. The complete variable domain, with remaining parts taken from reference TRBV30 and TRBJ2-7, reads SQTIHQWPATLVQPVGSPLSLECTVEGTSNPNLYWYRQAAGRGLQLLFYSVGIGQISSEVPQNLSASRPQDRQFILSSKKLLLSDSGFYLCAWSVGSGLSYEQYFGPGTRLTVT.

The table lists this clonotype with many counts. The rearrangement uses TRBV12-3 or TRBV12-4 and TRBJ1-2, with TRBD1 matching 7 bases. V was pared by 7 bases and J by 3 bases, with 14 bases of the junction left unmatched. CDR3 length equals 16 residues. The CDR3 reads CASTAGTARVDYGYTF. CDR3 sequence (DNA): TGTGCCAGCACCGCCGGGACAGCGAGGGTGGACTATGGCTACACCTTC.